This TCR beta chain is from a study of blood T cell repertoires in COVID-19. On the study more broadly: Acute and convalescent COVID-19 samples came from the United States, Italy and Spain. Sources were T cells, B-cell-depleted T cells, or PBMCs; the material itself was cDNA or gDNA.

To note about this clone: At one end, the junction sequence differs from germline, possibly due to a read error.

Authors' data handling: Estimation of nucleated cell counts relied on the amplification of reference gene primers. The data were produced by immunoSEQ multiplex PCR, yet TCRdb's version contains in-frame clones alone and is incomplete. D and trimming come from the DNA, and the V and J calls and clone size come from that table. The table shows 130,000 to 150,000 clones, with 81% occurring only once. Germline CDR1 is SGHAT and CDR2 is FQNNGV. The CDR3 runs to 16 residues. Sequenced: peripheral blood. The TCR originated in a human donor with acute or convalescent COVID-19. The donor label of this sample is uncertain. The chain combines TRBV11-2 with TRBJ2-1; 11 bases are shared with TRBD2. CDR3 loop: CVSRASGGTSYNEQFF. DNA for the CDR3: TGTGTCAGCCGGGCTAGCGGGGGGACCTCCTACAATGAGCAGTTCTTC.